Shown below are 5 T cell receptor beta chains from a single sample sequenced in a study of T cell repertoires in cytomegalovirus infection (dated by TCRdb to between 2018 and 2020). Instrument on record: Illumina HiSeq 1500. The raw public data were reprocessed by TCRdb itself: fastp quality trimming at Q25, MiXCR clonotype calling, in-frame beta chains only. Each entry is one CDR3 protein sequence, shown with its most common DNA and genes. For this sample there are about a million distinct CDR3 sequences; roughly 30% appear just once. Jointly, the top ten make up around 15% of the sample. In the paper's terms, the treatment or condition label means: in vitro stimulation with specific CMV peptide epitopes to enrich CMV-specific T cells. These receptors are not linked to any known antigen. The source material was cultured CD8+ T cells from PBMCs, sampled from culture after CMV antigen stimulation. The receptor source for this set is a human donor in good health (CMV status not recorded). Some clones in this sample may be carry-over from other donors' samples.

This sequence joins TRBV9 and TRBJ1-1, with D uncertain. The V end lost 7 bases, the J end lost 11 bases, and 12 bases lay between the germline ends. The length of the CDR3 is 10 residues. Germline loops: CDR1 SGDLS, CDR2 YYNGEE. The CDR3 DNA sequence: TGTGCCAGCGGACCCTCTGGGGCTTTCTTT. As protein: CASGPSGAFF. Looking up the rest from reference TRBV9 and TRBJ1-1 gives the full variable domain: DSGVTQTPKHLITATGQRVTLRCSPRSGDLSVYWYQQSLDQGLQFLIQYYNGEERAKGNILERFSAQQFPDLHSELNLSSLELGDSALYFCASGPSGAFFGQGTRLTVV.

This clonotype was seen more than once but under ten times. The chain couples TRBV7-6 to TRBJ2-1; 8 bases fit TRBD1. V lost 1 base, J lost 3 bases, and 14 bases stayed unmatched. Per the germline V gene, CDR1 is SGHVS and CDR2 is FNYEAQ. This CDR3 has 19 amino acids. DNA of the CDR3: TGTGCCAGCAGCTTAGAGCCAAACCCGACAGGGGTAGGCTACAATGAGCAGTTCTTC. Amino acids: CASSLEPNPTGVGYNEQFF.

The J gene is TRBJ2-2, the V gene TRBV5-1; 7 positions agree with TRBD1. J lost 0 bases, V lost 5 bases, and 10 bases had no gene match. The CDR3 has 17 amino acids. Germline V gene data show CDR1 as SGHRS and CDR2 as YFSETQ. The CDR3 bases are TGCGCCAGCAGTGTTTACAGGGGAGAGACGAACACCGGGGAGCTGTTTTTT. It encodes CASSVYRGETNTGELFF.

The chain combines TRBV7-2 with TRBJ2-3, with TRBD2 matching over 7 bases. From germline, CDR1 is SGHTA and CDR2 FQGNSA. After removal of 4 bases from V and 9 bases from J, the junction contained 7 bases not matched to a gene. The CDR3 loop spans 13 amino acids. The CDR3 nucleotides read TGTGCCAGCAGCTCATTTCTAGCGGACACGCAGTATTTT. Translation gives CASSSFLADTQYF.

Concerning this clonotype itself: This may stem from a read error, because a much larger clone lies one nucleotide away. The V gene is TRBV7-2, the J gene TRBJ2-3; 8 bases line up with TRBD2. The germline gives CDR1 SGHTA, CDR2 FQGNSA. CDR3 length: 15 amino acids. The CDR3 is CANSLYPGGTDTQYF. CDR3 coding DNA: TGTGCCAACAGCTTATATCCGGGGGGGACAGATACGCAGTATTTT.